Shown below are 18 T cell receptor beta chains from a single sample sequenced in a study of blood T cells in healthy people across ages. A second about 7 to 11 cycle PCR used barcoded and J-beta primers. One entry per CDR3 protein, called by TCRdb with MiXCR from the 5' RACE reads. There are 800,000 or so distinct CDR3 sequences in the sample; approximately 65% occur only once, and roughly 25% lies in the top ten. The specimen sequenced was blood. The receptors were sampled from a man younger than 40 in good health.

This chain connects TRBV20-1 to TRBJ1-4; perhaps TRBD1 as D (5 bases). This CDR3 has 15 amino acids. Looked up from germline, CDR1 is DFQATT and CDR2 is SNEGSKA (reference sequence). Trimming pared 0 bases from V and 8 bases from J, leaving 16 bases between. CDR3 loop: CSARDRAGSGEKLFF. The CDR3, as DNA: TGCAGTGCTAGAGACAGGGCAGGGTCGGGAGAAAAACTGTTTTTT.

The chain has TRBV6-6 and TRBJ1-6; D uncertain. V was shortened by 6 bases and J by 8 bases, with 8 bases between the two germline ends. There are 12 residues in the CDR3. The germline CDR1 and CDR2 sequences are MNHNY and SVGAGI (reference sequence). For the CDR3, the DNA is TGTGCCAGCAGACCCGCTTATTCACCCCTCCACTTT. This sequence encodes CASRPAYSPLHF.

This sequence joins TRBV4-2 and TRBJ1-1; TRBD1 matches at 7 bases. The V and J ends lost 7 bases and 2 bases, in that order; junction bases with no gene match: 10. The germline V gene has CDR1 LGHNA and CDR2 YNFKEQ. CDR3 length: 15 amino acids. CDR3 bases: TGTGCCAGCACCCGTGAAACAGGGGTAAACACTGAAGCTTTCTTT. It codes for CASTRETGVNTEAFF.

This chain joins TRBV20-1 and TRBJ2-1; D is unclear. This CDR3 has 10 residues. Germline CDR1 is DFQATT and CDR2 is SNEGSKA (reference sequence). The V end was cut by 5 bases, the J end by 9 bases, with 8 bases between. For the CDR3, the DNA is TGCAGTGCTCAATTTCCTGAGCAGTTCTTC. Its translation: CSAQFPEQFF.

This rearrangement joins TRBV29-1 to TRBJ1-2, with D perhaps matching TRBD1 (6 bases). Trimming cost V 1 base and J 0 bases, with 6 bases left between them. This CDR3 is 13 amino acids long. Looked up from germline, CDR1 is SQVTM and CDR2 is ANQGSEA. DNA for the CDR3: TGCAGCGTTGAAGCAGGGGCTAACTATGGCTACACCTTC. Translated, it gives CSVEAGANYGYTF.

The rearrangement joins TRBV6-2 or TRBV6-3 to TRBJ1-5; 9 bases are a match to TRBD1. Germline values: CDR1 MNHEY, CDR2 SVGEGT. This CDR3 has 16 residues. Trimming at V came to 6 bases and at J to 0 bases, leaving 6 bases not matched to a gene. The CDR3 sequence is CASSRGQGNSNQPQHF. The CDR3 DNA sequence: TGTGCCAGCAGCAGGGGACAGGGAAATAGCAATCAGCCCCAGCATTTT.

Of note for this clonotype: One junction end does not reproduce the germline sequence, and a read error may be involved. The J gene is TRBJ1-5, the V gene TRBV28; D is ambiguous. This CDR3 has 12 residues. The germline CDR1 and CDR2 sequences are MDHEN and SYDVKM. CDR3 in amino acids: CVSSYFGQPQHF. The CDR3 DNA reads as TGTGTCAGCAGTTATTTTGGTCAGCCCCAGCATTTT.

The chain carries TRBV6-2 or TRBV6-3 and TRBJ1-1; 7 positions agree with TRBD1. With V trimmed by 6 bases and J by 3 bases, 10 bases remained unmatched. The V gene's germline CDR1 is MNHEY and CDR2 SVGEGT. The CDR3 has 15 residues. The CDR3 spells CASRRARQGDTEAFF. The CDR3 DNA reads as TGTGCCAGCAGACGCGCCCGACAGGGTGACACTGAAGCTTTCTTT.

CDR3 nucleotides: TGCGCCAGCAGCTTGGTACTTCGAGGGTCCTACGAGCAGTACTTC. Protein: CASSLVLRGSYEQYF. The J gene is TRBJ2-7, the V gene TRBV5-1; a weak D match, TRBD2 (5 bases). Per the germline V gene, CDR1 is SGHRS and CDR2 is YFSETQ. Trimming took 0 bases from V and 1 from J, leaving 11 bases between them. The CDR3 contains 15 residues.

This clonotype came up once. This rearrangement joins TRBV7-3 to TRBJ2-1; TRBD2 matches at 8 bases. The CDR3 has 14 amino acids. V lost 5 bases and J lost 8; bases outside the gene matches: 8. The germline V gene has CDR1 SGHTA and CDR2 FQGTGA. The CDR3 DNA sequence: TGTGCCAGCAGCCCTGGACTAGCCTGGGATGAGCAGTTCTTC. Translating gives CASSPGLAWDEQFF.

The V gene is TRBV5-1, the J gene TRBJ2-5, with D maybe TRBD1 (6 bases). The germline V and J ends were trimmed by 0 bases and 5 bases, with 20 bases remaining between them. Germline values: CDR1 SGHRS, CDR2 YFSETQ. The CDR3 is 17 residues long. The CDR3 nucleotides are TGCGCCAGCAGCTTGGGGACGGACAGTCTTGAGCGGGAGACCCAGTACTTC. Translated, it gives CASSLGTDSLERETQYF.

The chain recombines TRBV7-6 with TRBJ1-2; TRBD1 agrees at 7 bases. V lost 3 bases and J lost 6; bases outside the gene matches: 4. The CDR3 consists of 13 residues. CDR1 and CDR2 from the germline V gene are SGHVS and FNYEAQ. The chain's CDR3 is CASSFRGGHGYTF. CDR3 bases: TGTGCCAGCAGCTTCAGAGGGGGCCATGGCTACACCTTC.

The CDR3 region has the DNA TGCAGTGCTAGAGATAGGGGGACTACGGACTACAGCTCCTACAATGAGCAGTTCTTC. Encoded protein: CSARDRGTTDYSSYNEQFF. The V and J genes are TRBV20-1 and TRBJ2-1, with TRBD2 as a possible D gene (7 bases). Germline loops: CDR1 DFQATT, CDR2 SNEGSKA (reference sequence). Trimming left V 0 bases short and J 0 bases short, with 21 bases between. The CDR3 covers 19 residues.

This clonotype was picked up a small number of times. The chain joins TRBV4-2 to TRBJ1-5; TRBD1 agrees at 10 bases. V gave up 4 bases and J gave up 4 bases; unmatched junction bases: 10. Germline CDR1 and CDR2: LGHNA and YNFKEQ. This CDR3 spans 17 amino acids. CDR3 bases: TGTGCCAGCAGCCTGGACAGGGGGGCAGGTCCGAATCAGCCCCAGCATTTT. This gives the protein CASSLDRGAGPNQPQHF.

The V and J genes are TRBV25-1 and TRBJ2-7; no clear D. The J call may be faulty, since TRBJ2-5 better matches the DNA end. CDR1 and CDR2 (germline): MGHDK, SYGVNS. The CDR3 loop spans 12 amino acids. The CDR3 here is CASSALRGTQYF. In nucleotides, the CDR3 is TGTGCCAGCAGTGCTCTGAGAGGGACCCAGTACTTC.

This clonotype was recorded once. The J gene is TRBJ1-1, the V gene TRBV29-1; D possibly corresponds to TRBD1 (5 bases). The CDR3 contains 13 residues. Trimming took off 3 bases at V and 6 bases at J, with 14 bases between the two ends. CDR1 and CDR2 from the germline V gene are SQVTM and ANQGSEA. The CDR3 nucleotides are TGCAGCGTTGACTCCTCAGGGTTCTCTGAAGCTTTCTTT. It specifies CSVDSSGFSEAFF. Full variable domain (rest looked up from reference TRBV29-1 and TRBJ1-1): SAVISQKPSRDICQRGTSLTIQCQVDSQVTMMFWYRQQPGQSLTLIATANQGSEATYESGFVIDKFPISRPNLTFSTLTVSNMSPEDSSIYLCSVDSSGFSEAFFGQGTRLTVV.

A few counts support this clonotype. The gene calls are TRBV4-2 and TRBJ2-4, with D unclear. Germline assignment: CDR1 LGHNA and CDR2 YNFKEQ. CDR3 length: 13 residues. Trimming took 0 bases from V and 9 from J, leaving 9 bases between them. Here the CDR3 reads CASSQDPFGIQYF. The CDR3, as DNA: TGTGCCAGCAGCCAAGATCCCTTCGGCATTCAGTACTTC.

The V gene is TRBV9, the J gene TRBJ2-6; no clear D gene. This CDR3 region has 17 residues. The germline V gene encodes CDR1 SGDLS and CDR2 YYNGEE. V shed 4 bases and J shed 0 bases, with 14 bases lying between them. CDR3 DNA: TGTGCCAGCAGCCTCGCGGCAGTTCCCTCTGGGGCCAACGTCCTGACTTTC. Amino acid sequence: CASSLAAVPSGANVLTF. Drawing the rest from reference TRBV9 and TRBJ2-6, the complete variable domain is DSGVTQTPKHLITATGQRVTLRCSPRSGDLSVYWYQQSLDQGLQFLIQYYNGEERAKGNILERFSAQQFPDLHSELNLSSLELGDSALYFCASSLAAVPSGANVLTFGAGSRLTVL.